This T cell receptor beta chain was documented in a study of blood T cell repertoires in COVID-19 (dated by TCRdb to about 2020). About the study as a whole: Samples from collaborators originated in the United States, Italy and Spain and spanned both the acute and convalescent phases of COVID-19. The prospective study material was composed of cDNA or gDNA derived from T cells, B-cell-depleted T cells, or PBMCs. Subjects who had been exposed to COVID-19, were actively infected with it, or had recovered from it provided the deeply sampled blood TCRbeta repertoires that made up the dataset. The repertoires were made available in a free public database intended to serve as a resource for research on the immune response to SARS-CoV-2. Samples were obtained from the ongoing ImmuneRACE study (first 160 participants) and from some 1,300 subjects provided by 6 global collaborators. The sample metadata nearly always contained a de-identified subject ID, COVID-19 status, age in years and sex. Where available, HLA class I and class II types were obtained from metadata supplied by the sample provider rather than from assay-based typing.

Concerning this clone itself: The antigen this receptor binds is unknown. Base qualities are not at hand, and no much larger clone is one base apart.

In Seattle, one collaborating source enrolled patients while the infection was active and tracked those patients longitudinally over the course of disease. Whole blood was collected in K2EDTA tubes by collaborating institutions according to the institutions' own protocols. For TCRbeta analysis, collaborator samples were shipped as frozen whole blood, as isolated PBMCs, or as DNA extracted from either sample type. General study outcomes and caveats: Clinical and demographic metadata were provided uncurated, with the amount varying by source and participant.

Reading the germline V gene gives CDR1 MGHRA and CDR2 YSYEKL. The germline V and J ends show losses of 0 bases and 5 bases respectively, and no gene match explains 7 bases of the junction. Measured from the cysteine to the phenylalanine, the CDR3 is 15 residues long. Only the CDR3 portion is preserved as DNA: 45 bases, with reading frame beginning at the first base. TCRbeta CDR3 regions were amplified from genomic DNA using the immunoSEQ Assay, a bias-controlled multiplex PCR. Per the authors' processing: Nucleated cell counts per sample were estimated from amplification of reference gene primers within the assay. To quantify the absolute abundance of each unique TCRbeta CDR3 rearrangement, sequence reads were collapsed and filtered. For each sample, productive Simpson clonality was calculated by taking the square root of Simpson's diversity index across productive rearrangements. Held by TCRdb, this immuneACCESS table contains in-frame sequences only and omits some clones. Under half of the omission traces to an unresolved V gene where checked; the cause of the rest is unknown. The DNA was the basis for D and trimming; V, J and clone size are from that table. The sample includes 120,000 or so clones, with around 82% observed a single time. Approximately 18% of the sample is in the top ten clones.

The chain employs TRBV4-1 and TRBJ2-7, with TRBD2 matching 7 junction bases. Material for sequencing was peripheral blood. The TCR sequence derives from a man between 25 and 39 years old with COVID-19, enrolled during active disease. Read as DNA, the sequence is TGCGCCAGCAGCCAAGATGCGGGAGACGGGAACGAGCAGTACTTC. This codes for CASSQDAGDGNEQYF.